These T cell receptor beta chains were read from a single sample in a study of T-cell reconstitution after alpha-beta-depleted transplantation in children. MiXCR, applied by TCRdb to the PCR reads, yields one record per CDR3 protein. The table shows about 230,000 distinct CDR3 sequences, with 9.7% occurring only once. The sequencing here drew on PBMCs from the stem cell graft donor, taken from the stem cell graft. The receptors here all came from a human donor who donated a stem cell graft to a child with SCID. Each CDR3 is given with its conserved first and last residue. The order of the fields is clone size, D gene, V gene, CDR3 length, J gene, CDR3 protein, CDR3 DNA. The D gene is left open where the match is weak. For some rows the clone size is stated as once, few or many, or as a class when expanded; others skip it.

clone_size: few; d_call: -; v_call: TRBV19; cdr3_length: 14; j_call: TRBJ2-2; cdr3_aa: CASSPRRSTGELFF; cdr3_nt: TGTGCCAGTAGTCCTAGACGCTCCACCGGGGAGCTGTTTTTT
clone_size: few; d_call: -; v_call: TRBV5-1; cdr3_length: 14; j_call: TRBJ1-2; cdr3_aa: CASSLDWASEGYTF; cdr3_nt: TGCGCCAGCAGCTTGGACTGGGCTTCGGAGGGCTACACCTTC
clone_size: many; d_call: TRBD2; v_call: TRBV9; cdr3_length: 16; j_call: TRBJ2-5; cdr3_aa: CASSLSSSGGQETQYF; cdr3_nt: TGTGCCAGCAGCTTGTCCTCTAGCGGGGGACAAGAGACCCAGTACTTC
clone_size: many; d_call: -; v_call: TRBV7-9; cdr3_length: 14; j_call: TRBJ2-4; cdr3_aa: CASSPISTKNIQYF; cdr3_nt: TGTGCCAGCAGTCCTATTAGTACCAAAAACATTCAGTACTTC
clone_size: many; d_call: -; v_call: TRBV4-1; cdr3_length: 13; j_call: TRBJ2-3; cdr3_aa: CASSQDRGDTQYF; cdr3_nt: TGCGCCAGCAGCCAAGATCGGGGAGATACGCAGTATTTT
clone_size: many; d_call: -; v_call: TRBV5-1; cdr3_length: 14; j_call: TRBJ1-2; cdr3_aa: CASSLDRTTYGYTF; cdr3_nt: TGCGCCAGCAGCTTGGACAGGACAACCTATGGCTACACCTTC
clone_size: many; d_call: -; v_call: TRBV6-2/TRBV6-3; cdr3_length: 12; j_call: TRBJ2-5; cdr3_aa: CASSHAVETQYF; cdr3_nt: TGTGCCAGCAGTCACGCTGTTGAGACCCAGTACTTC
clone_size: -; d_call: -; v_call: TRBV19; cdr3_length: 13; j_call: TRBJ1-1; cdr3_aa: CASSYYANTEAFF; cdr3_nt: TGTGCCAGTAGTTACTACGCCAACACTGAAGCTTTCTTT
clone_size: many; d_call: TRBD1; v_call: TRBV4-2; cdr3_length: 15; j_call: TRBJ1-1; cdr3_aa: CASSHPDRVNTEAFF; cdr3_nt: TGTGCCAGCAGCCACCCCGACAGGGTGAACACTGAAGCTTTCTTT
clone_size: many; d_call: TRBD1; v_call: TRBV7-2; cdr3_length: 15; j_call: TRBJ1-4; cdr3_aa: CASSLGRGRNEKLFF; cdr3_nt: TGTGCCAGCAGCCTCGGGAGGGGGCGCAACGAAAAACTGTTTTTT
clone_size: many; d_call: -; v_call: TRBV7-2; cdr3_length: 13; j_call: TRBJ2-1; cdr3_aa: CASSFYRVQEQFF; cdr3_nt: TGTGCCAGCAGCTTTTACAGGGTTCAAGAGCAGTTCTTC
clone_size: many; d_call: -; v_call: TRBV27; cdr3_length: 15; j_call: TRBJ1-1; cdr3_aa: CASSSWRDMNTEAFF; cdr3_nt: TGTGCCAGCAGCTCATGGCGAGACATGAACACTGAAGCTTTCTTT
clone_size: many; d_call: -; v_call: TRBV7-8; cdr3_length: 13; j_call: TRBJ1-5; cdr3_aa: CASSKGYNQPQHF; cdr3_nt: TGTGCCAGCAGCAAGGGTTACAATCAGCCCCAGCATTTT
clone_size: few; d_call: -; v_call: TRBV25-1; cdr3_length: 14; j_call: TRBJ2-3; cdr3_aa: CASKEQGATDTQYF; cdr3_nt: TGTGCCAGCAAAGAACAGGGCGCCACAGATACGCAGTATTTT
clone_size: many; d_call: -; v_call: TRBV24-1; cdr3_length: 14; j_call: TRBJ2-7; cdr3_aa: CATSISRDRAEQYF; cdr3_nt: TGTGCCACCTCCATAAGTCGGGACCGGGCCGAGCAGTACTTC
clone_size: many; d_call: -; v_call: TRBV21-1; cdr3_length: 14; j_call: TRBJ1-2; cdr3_aa: CASSNDRDTHGYTF; cdr3_nt: TGTGCCAGCAGCAACGACCGGGACACCCATGGCTACACCTTC
clone_size: -; d_call: TRBD1; v_call: TRBV20-1; cdr3_length: 16; j_call: TRBJ2-6; cdr3_aa: CCATGQGAAGANVLTF; cdr3_nt: TGCTGTGCTACAGGACAGGGGGCGGCTGGGGCCAACGTCCTGACTTTC